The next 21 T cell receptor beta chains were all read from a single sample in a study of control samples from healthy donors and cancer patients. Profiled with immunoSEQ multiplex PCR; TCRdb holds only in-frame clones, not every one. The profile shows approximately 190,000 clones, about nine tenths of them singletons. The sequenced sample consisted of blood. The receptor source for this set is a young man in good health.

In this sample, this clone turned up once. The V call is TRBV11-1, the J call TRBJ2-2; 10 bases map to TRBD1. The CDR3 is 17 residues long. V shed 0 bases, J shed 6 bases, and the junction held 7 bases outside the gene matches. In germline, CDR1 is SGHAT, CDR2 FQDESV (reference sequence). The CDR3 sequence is CASSLATGTGASGELFF. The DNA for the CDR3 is TGTGCCAGCAGCTTAGCGACCGGGACAGGGGCTTCCGGGGAGCTGTTTTTT.

The CDR3 DNA sequence: TGTGCCAGCAGGCGGGGAACAGCTGGCAATCAGCCCCAGCATTTT. Protein product: CASRRGTAGNQPQHF. The chain uses TRBV2 and TRBJ1-5, with unresolved D. The CDR3 is made up of 15 amino acids. Trimming pared 6 bases from V and 2 bases from J, leaving 14 bases between. CDR1 is SNHLY and CDR2 is FYNNEI in the germline V gene.

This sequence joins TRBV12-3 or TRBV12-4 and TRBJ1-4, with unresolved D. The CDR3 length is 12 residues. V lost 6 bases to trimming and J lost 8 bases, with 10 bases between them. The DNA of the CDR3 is TGTGCCAGCAGGGGGATGGTAGAAAAACTGTTTTTT. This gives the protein CASRGMVEKLFF.

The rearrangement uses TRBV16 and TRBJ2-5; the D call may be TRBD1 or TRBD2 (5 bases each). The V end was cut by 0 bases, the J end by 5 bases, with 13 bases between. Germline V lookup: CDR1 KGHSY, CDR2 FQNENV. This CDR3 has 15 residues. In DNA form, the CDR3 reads TGTGCCAGCAGCCAATCCAACGGGGCCCGGGAGACCCAGTACTTC. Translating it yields CASSQSNGARETQYF.

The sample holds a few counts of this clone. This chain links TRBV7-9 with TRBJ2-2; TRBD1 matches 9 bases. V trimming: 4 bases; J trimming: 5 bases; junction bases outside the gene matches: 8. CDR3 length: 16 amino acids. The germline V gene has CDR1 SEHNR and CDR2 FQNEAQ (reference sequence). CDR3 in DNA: TGTGCCAGCAGCTCCCGGGACAGGGATCGAACCGGGGAGCTGTTTTTT. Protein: CASSSRDRDRTGELFF. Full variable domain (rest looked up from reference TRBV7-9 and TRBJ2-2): DTGVSQNPRHKITKRGQNVTFRCDPISEHNRLYWYRQTLGQGPEFLTYFQNEAQLEKSRLLSDRFSAERPKGSFSTLEIQRTEQGDSAMYLCASSSRDRDRTGELFFGEGSRLTVL.

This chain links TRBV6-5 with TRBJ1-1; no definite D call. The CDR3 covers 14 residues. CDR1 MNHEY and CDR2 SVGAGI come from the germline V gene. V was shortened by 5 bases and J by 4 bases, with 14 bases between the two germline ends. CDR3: CASSQAGLGTEAFF. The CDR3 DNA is TGTGCCAGCAGTCAGGCCGGGTTGGGCACTGAAGCTTTCTTT.

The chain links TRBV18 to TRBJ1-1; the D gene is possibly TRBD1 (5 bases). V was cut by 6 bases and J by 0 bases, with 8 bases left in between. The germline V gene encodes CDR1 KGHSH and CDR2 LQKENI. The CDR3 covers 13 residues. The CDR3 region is CASSVGLNTEAFF. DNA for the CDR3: TGTGCCAGCTCGGTGGGACTGAACACTGAAGCTTTCTTT.

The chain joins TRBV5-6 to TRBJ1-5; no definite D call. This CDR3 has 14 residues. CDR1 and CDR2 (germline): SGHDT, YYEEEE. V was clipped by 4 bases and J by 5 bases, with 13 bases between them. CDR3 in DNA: TGTGCCAGCAGCCCGTCTTTTAGAGATCAGCCCCAGCATTTT. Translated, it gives CASSPSFRDQPQHF.

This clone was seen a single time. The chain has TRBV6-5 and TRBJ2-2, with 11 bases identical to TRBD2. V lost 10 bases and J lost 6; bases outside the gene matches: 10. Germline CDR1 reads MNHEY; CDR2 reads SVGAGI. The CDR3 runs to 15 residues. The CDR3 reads CATHSGGAGAGELFF. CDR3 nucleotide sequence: TGTGCCACCCATAGCGGGGGGGCGGGTGCCGGGGAGCTGTTTTTT.

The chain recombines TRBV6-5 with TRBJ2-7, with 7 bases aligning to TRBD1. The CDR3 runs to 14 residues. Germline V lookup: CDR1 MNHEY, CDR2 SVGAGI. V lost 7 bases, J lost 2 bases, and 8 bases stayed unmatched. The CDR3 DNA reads TGTGCCAGCATTCCACGACAGGGACCCTACGAGCAGTACTTC. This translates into CASIPRQGPYEQYF.

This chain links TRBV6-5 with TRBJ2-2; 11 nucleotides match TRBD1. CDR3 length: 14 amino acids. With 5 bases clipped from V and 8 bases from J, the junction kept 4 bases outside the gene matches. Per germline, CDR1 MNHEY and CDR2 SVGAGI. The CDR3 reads CASSRDRGVGELFF. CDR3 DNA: TGTGCCAGCAGTCGGGACAGGGGGGTGGGGGAGCTGTTTTTT.

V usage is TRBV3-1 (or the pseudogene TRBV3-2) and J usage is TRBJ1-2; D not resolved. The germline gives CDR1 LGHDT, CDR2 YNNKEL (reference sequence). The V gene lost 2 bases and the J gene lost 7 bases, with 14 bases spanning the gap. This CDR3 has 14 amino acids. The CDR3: CASSQRIPLGGYTF. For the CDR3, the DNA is TGTGCCAGCAGCCAAAGGATCCCCTTAGGTGGCTACACCTTC.

CDR3 nucleotides: TGTGCCTGGAGTGGATTGGGGGTTCAAGAGACCCAGTACTTC. Protein sequence: CAWSGLGVQETQYF. The chain has TRBV30 and TRBJ2-5; D is possibly TRBD1 or TRBD2 (5 bases each). The germline CDR1 and CDR2 sequences are GTSNPN and SVGIG (reference sequence). The CDR3 runs 14 residues. The V end lost 1 base, the J end lost 2 bases, and 11 bases lay between the germline ends.

The DNA of the CDR3 is TGCGCCAGCAGCTCTCAAGTGAACACTGAAGCTTTCTTT. It codes for CASSSQVNTEAFF. This chain links TRBV5-1 with TRBJ1-1; D ambiguous. V dropped 3 bases and J dropped 0 bases, with 6 bases sitting between them. The CDR3 consists of 13 residues. CDR1 is SGHRS, CDR2 YFSETQ, per germline.

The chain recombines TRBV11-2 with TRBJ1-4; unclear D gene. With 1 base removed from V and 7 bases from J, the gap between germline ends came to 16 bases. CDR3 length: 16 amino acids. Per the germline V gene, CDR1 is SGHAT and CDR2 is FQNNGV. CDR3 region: CASSLGSRPEIEKLFF. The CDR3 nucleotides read TGTGCCAGCAGCTTAGGCTCCAGACCCGAGATTGAAAAACTGTTTTTT.

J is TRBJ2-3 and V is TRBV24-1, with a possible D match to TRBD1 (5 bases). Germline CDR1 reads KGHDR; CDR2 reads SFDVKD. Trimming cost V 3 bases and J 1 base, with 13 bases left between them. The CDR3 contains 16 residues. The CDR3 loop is CATSDRTGQGTDTQYF. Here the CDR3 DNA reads TGTGCCACCAGTGATCGCACAGGTCAAGGCACAGATACGCAGTATTTT.

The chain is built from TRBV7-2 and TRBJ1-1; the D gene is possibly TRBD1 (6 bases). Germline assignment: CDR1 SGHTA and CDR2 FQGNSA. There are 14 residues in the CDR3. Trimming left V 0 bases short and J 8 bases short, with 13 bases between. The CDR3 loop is CASSLAGGPGEAFF. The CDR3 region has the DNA TGTGCCAGCAGCTTAGCGGGGGGCCCAGGGGAAGCTTTCTTT.

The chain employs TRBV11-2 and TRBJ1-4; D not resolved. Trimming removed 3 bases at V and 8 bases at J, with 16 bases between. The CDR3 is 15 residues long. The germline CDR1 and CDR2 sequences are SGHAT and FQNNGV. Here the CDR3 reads CASSLSAVVSEKLFF. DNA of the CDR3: TGTGCCAGCAGCTTGTCCGCGGTAGTAAGCGAAAAACTGTTTTTT.

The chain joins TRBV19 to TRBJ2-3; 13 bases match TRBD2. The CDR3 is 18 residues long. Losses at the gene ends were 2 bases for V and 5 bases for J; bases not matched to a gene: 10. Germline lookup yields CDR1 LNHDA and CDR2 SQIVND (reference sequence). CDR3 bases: TGTGCCAGTAGTATACGACTAGCGGGGGGCCCGGCCAGAGATACGCAGTATTTT. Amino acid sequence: CASSIRLAGGPARDTQYF.

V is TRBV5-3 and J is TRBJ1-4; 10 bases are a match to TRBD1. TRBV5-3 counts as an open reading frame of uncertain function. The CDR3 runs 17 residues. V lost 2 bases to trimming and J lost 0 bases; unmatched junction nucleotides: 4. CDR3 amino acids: CARSFDRGHATNEKLFF. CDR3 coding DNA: TGTGCCAGAAGCTTTGACAGGGGGCATGCAACTAATGAAAAACTGTTTTTT.

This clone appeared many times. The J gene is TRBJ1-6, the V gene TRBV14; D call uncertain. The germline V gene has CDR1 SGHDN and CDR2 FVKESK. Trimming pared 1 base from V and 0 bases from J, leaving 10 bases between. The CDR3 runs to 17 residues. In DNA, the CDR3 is TGTGCCAGCAGCCAAGTTGGGCAAAGCTCCTATAATTCACCCCTCCACTTT. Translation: CASSQVGQSSYNSPLHF. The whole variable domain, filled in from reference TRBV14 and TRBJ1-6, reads EAGVTQFPSHSVIEKGQTVTLRCDPISGHDNLYWYRRVMGKEIKFLLHFVKESKQDESGMPNNRFLAERTGGTYSTLKVQPAELEDSGVYFCASSQVGQSSYNSPLHFGNGTRLTVT.